This T cell receptor (beta chain) was retrieved from a study of shared clonotypes between healthy human individuals. Only in-frame clones appear in the TCRdb table, and some are missing; sequencing was by immunoSEQ multiplex PCR. The sample has hundreds of thousands of clones, around 96% seen once. CD45RO-negative cells were positively selected for CCR7, leaving out terminally differentiated effector memory CD45RA+ cells. Germline assignment: CDR1 SQVTM and CDR2 ANQGSEA. Trimming removed 3 bases at V and 3 bases at J, with 14 bases between. The CDR3 length is 14 residues. This clone occurred a few times.

Sequencing input: naive CD8+ T cells sorted from blood. The receptor comes from a woman aged 25 to 45 in good health. The V and J genes are TRBV29-1 and TRBJ1-1; D is unresolved. The CDR3 nucleotides are TGCAGCGTTGATGAGTGGGCAGAAGACACTGAAGCTTTCTTT. It encodes CSVDEWAEDTEAFF.